What follows are 19 T cell receptor beta chains derived from one specimen sequenced in a study of blood T cell repertoires in COVID-19 (dated by TCRdb to the early 2020s). The library was generated by the immunoSEQ multiplex PCR assay. The table comes from immuneACCESS by way of TCRdb, which keeps in-frame sequences with V and J called. Part of the clones is missing from these tables; in studies checked, under half for an unresolved V gene and the rest for unknown reasons. In all, the sample holds 300,000 or so clones, and approximately 90% of those were seen once. The ten largest account for 5.5% to 7% of the sample. Sequenced sample: peripheral blood. The source of these receptors is a woman aged 30 to 39 who had recovered from COVID-19.

The chain links TRBV24-1 to TRBJ1-5; 8 positions agree with TRBD1. The CDR3 spans 16 residues. Per the germline V gene, CDR1 is KGHDR and CDR2 is SFDVKD. J gave up 5 bases and V 4 bases, and 9 bases lay outside the gene matches. The CDR3 loop reads CATSEDDRGGDQPQHF. DNA of the CDR3: TGTGCCACCAGTGAGGATGACAGGGGAGGTGATCAGCCCCAGCATTTT.

This chain uses TRBV13 with TRBJ2-3; 11 bases fit TRBD2. Germline trimming cut 0 bases from V and 2 bases from J; bases unmatched to any gene: 7. CDR3 length: 18 residues. Germline V gene data show CDR1 as PRHDT and CDR2 as FYEKMQ (reference sequence). CDR3 DNA: TGTGCCAGCAGCTTAGGTAGCGGGGGGGCTCCCAACACAGATACGCAGTATTTT. Translating it yields CASSLGSGGAPNTDTQYF. Complete variable domain (other parts from reference TRBV13 and TRBJ2-3): AAGVIQSPRHLIKEKRETATLKCYPIPRHDTVYWYQQGPGQDPQFLISFYEKMQSDKGSIPDRFSAQQFSDYHSELNMSSLELGDSALYFCASSLGSGGAPNTDTQYFGPGTRLTVL.

The chain links TRBV29-1 to TRBJ1-5, with D perhaps matching TRBD1 (6 bases). Germline V CDR1 and CDR2: SQVTM, ANQGSEA. The V and J ends lost 6 bases and 4 bases respectively, with 13 bases between them. The CDR3 length is 13 residues. The CDR3 spells CSVATGLNQPQHF. CDR3 coding DNA: TGCAGCGTCGCAACAGGGTTGAATCAGCCCCAGCATTTT.

The CDR3 nucleotides read TGTGCCAGCAGTTACTCCGGACAGAGCTATAATTCACCCCTCCACTTT. This gives the protein CASSYSGQSYNSPLHF. V and J are TRBV6-5 and TRBJ1-6; a possible D gene is TRBD1 (6 bases). Germline values: CDR1 MNHEY, CDR2 SVGAGI. The CDR3 is 16 residues long. Trimming removed 0 bases at V and 3 bases at J, with 9 bases between.

The chain combines TRBV5-1 with TRBJ2-3, with D possibly being TRBD1 (5 bases). The CDR3 contains 15 residues. The germline V gene encodes CDR1 SGHRS and CDR2 YFSETQ. The V end was cut by 5 bases, the J end by 1 base, with 14 bases between. The DNA for the CDR3 is TGCGCCAGCAGGCCAGGGTTTTCGGGCACAGATACGCAGTATTTT. Amino acid sequence: CASRPGFSGTDTQYF.

The chain combines TRBV5-1 with TRBJ2-7; tentative D call: TRBD2 (5 bases). Germline loops: CDR1 SGHRS, CDR2 YFSETQ. CDR3 length: 13 residues. V lost 0 bases, J lost 7 bases, and 11 bases lay in between. The CDR3 coding sequence is TGCGCCAGCAGCTTGGGCAGGCCGGGGGAGCAGTACTTC. The encoded protein is CASSLGRPGEQYF.

This sequence joins TRBV6-4 and TRBJ2-3; 12 nucleotides align to TRBD2. Germline trimming cut 8 bases from V and 1 base from J; bases unmatched to any gene: 13. This CDR3 contains 18 residues. Germline values: CDR1 MRHNA, CDR2 SNTAGT. The CDR3, as DNA: TGTGCCAGCGGGCGTCGGTCTAGCGGGGGGGGAGGCACAGATACGCAGTATTTT. Translating it yields CASGRRSSGGGGTDTQYF.

The CDR3 loop reads CASSLGGAEGYTF. CDR3 sequence (DNA): TGTGCCAGCAGTTTGGGTGGGGCGGAGGGCTACACCTTC. The chain carries TRBV28 and TRBJ1-2; a possible D gene is TRBD1 (5 bases). V lost 3 bases, J lost 8 bases, and 13 bases lay in between. Germline V CDR1 and CDR2: MDHEN, SYDVKM. CDR3 size: 13 residues.

The chain couples TRBV18 to TRBJ2-3; 12 positions agree with TRBD2. Trimming at V came to 4 bases and at J to 3 bases, leaving 5 bases not matched to a gene. The CDR3 has 16 amino acids. CDR1 and CDR2 (germline): KGHSH, LQKENI. This chain's CDR3 is CASSLGLAGFTDTQYF. CDR3 coding DNA: TGTGCCAGCTCACTCGGACTAGCGGGGTTTACAGATACGCAGTATTTT.

The genes are TRBV2 and TRBJ1-6; no definite D call. The CDR3 consists of 15 residues. V shed 10 bases and J shed 9 bases, with 22 bases lying between them. Germline V CDR1 and CDR2: SNHLY, FYNNEI. Here the CDR3 DNA reads TGTGCCACCTCCCTGGCAGGAGGCTCGTCTTCACCCCTCCACTTT. This sequence encodes CATSLAGGSSSPLHF. Full variable domain (outside the CDR3, taken from reference TRBV2 and TRBJ1-6): EPEVTQTPSHQVTQMGQEVILRCVPISNHLYFYWYRQILGQKVEFLVSFYNNEISEKSEIFDDQFSVERPDGSNFTLKIRSTKLEDSAMYFCATSLAGGSSSPLHFGNGTRLTVT.

This clone was picked up many times. The gene calls are TRBV19 and TRBJ1-2, with D perhaps TRBD1 (5 bases). The germline CDR1 and CDR2 sequences are LNHDA and SQIVND (reference sequence). This CDR3 spans 13 amino acids. V was cut by 3 bases and J by 8 bases, with 13 bases left in between. CDR3 in DNA: TGTGCCAGTAGTATCGGCCAGGGAGGAGGCTACACCTTC. Amino acids: CASSIGQGGGYTF.

The chain is built from TRBV14 and TRBJ1-2, with 8 bases aligning to TRBD1. The germline V gene encodes CDR1 SGHDN and CDR2 FVKESK. The V and J ends lost 0 bases and 4 bases, in that order; junction bases with no gene match: 10. This CDR3 spans 17 amino acids. CDR3 amino acids: CASSQDIQGARSYGYTF. The CDR3 coding sequence is TGTGCCAGCAGCCAAGATATCCAGGGGGCGCGGAGCTATGGCTACACCTTC.

Comments on this clone: At one end, the junction sequence differs from germline, possibly due to a read error. The chain employs TRBV3-1 (or the pseudogene TRBV3-2) and TRBJ2-5; unclear D gene. CDR3 length: 14 residues. CDR1 and CDR2 (germline): LGHDT, YNNKEL (reference sequence). DNA for the CDR3: TGTGCCAGCACCCAAGACGACTACCAAGAGACCCAGTACTTC. Translation gives CASTQDDYQETQYF.

V is TRBV5-1 and J is TRBJ2-5; a possible D gene is TRBD2 (6 bases). Trimming took 0 bases from V and 5 from J, leaving 11 bases between them. The CDR3 length is 14 residues. Per germline, CDR1 SGHRS and CDR2 YFSETQ. In nucleotides, the CDR3 is TGCGCCAGCAGCTTGGCCGTTGGGGGGGAGACCCAGTACTTC. It translates to CASSLAVGGETQYF.

V is TRBV4-2 and J is TRBJ2-3; TRBD2 matches 14 bases. Germline trimming cut 0 bases from V and 2 bases from J; bases unmatched to any gene: 7. CDR3 length equals 19 residues. Germline CDR1 and CDR2: LGHNA and YNFKEQ. The CDR3 sequence is CASSQEVGLAGGPTDTQYF. The CDR3 coding sequence is TGTGCCAGCAGCCAAGAGGTCGGACTAGCGGGGGGTCCCACAGATACGCAGTATTTT.

The chain uses TRBV6-5 and TRBJ1-4; D is unclear. Germline CDR1 and CDR2: MNHEY and SVGAGI. With 0 bases removed from V and 0 bases from J, the gap between germline ends came to 5 bases. The CDR3 runs 15 residues. CDR3 DNA: TGTGCCAGCAGTTACTCTTACACAACTAATGAAAAACTGTTTTTT. It encodes CASSYSYTTNEKLFF.

This chain connects TRBV10-3 to TRBJ2-7, with TRBD1 identical over 7 bases. Germline V lookup: CDR1 ENHRY, CDR2 SYGVKD. This CDR3 region has 16 residues. The V gene end was trimmed by 6 bases and the J gene end by 0 bases; junction bases not matched to a gene: 11. CDR3 protein: CAISDVPGQPSYEQYF. The CDR3 DNA is TGTGCCATCAGCGACGTACCGGGACAGCCCTCCTACGAGCAGTACTTC.

The chain recombines TRBV5-4 with TRBJ1-2, with D tentatively TRBD1 (5 bases). CDR3 length: 15 amino acids. The V gene lost 1 base and the J gene lost 3 bases, with 13 bases spanning the gap. Germline CDR1 and CDR2: SGHNT and YYREEE (reference sequence). DNA for the CDR3: TGTGCCAGCAGCTTGTTGGGCAGGGCGGACTATGGCTACACCTTC. Amino acids: CASSLLGRADYGYTF.

The V and J genes are TRBV19 and TRBJ1-2, with D possibly matching TRBD1 (5 bases). The CDR3 contains 15 residues. Trimming stripped 7 bases from V and 1 base from J, with 16 bases between. Germline lookup yields CDR1 LNHDA and CDR2 SQIVND (reference sequence). The CDR3 DNA sequence: TGTGCCAGTACTCCCGCCACAGGAGTTAACTATGGCTACACCTTC. Protein sequence: CASTPATGVNYGYTF.